The next 7 T cell receptor beta chains were all read from a single sample in a study of cytomegalovirus exposure and HLA in healthy donors. PCR employed 60 Vbeta and 13 Jbeta primers. Some clones are missing from TCRdb's copy, which holds only in-frame ones; the method was immunoSEQ multiplex PCR. The data show roughly 170,000 clones, over 70% seen once. Source material: PBMCs. These receptors were collected from a woman younger than 45 in good health and CMV-seronegative.

The CDR3 reads CASSYSPVDTIYF. The DNA for the CDR3 is TGTGCCAGCAGTTACTCCCCGGTAGACACCATATATTTT. The chain is built from TRBV6-5 and TRBJ1-3; no firm D call. Germline CDR1 MNHEY, CDR2 SVGAGI. This CDR3 comprises 13 residues. Deletions cut 0 bases from V and 8 bases from J, with 8 bases between.

The V call is TRBV6-5, the J call TRBJ1-2; 7 nucleotides align to TRBD1. The CDR3 has 15 amino acids. Trimming removed 0 bases from V and 8 bases from J; junction bases left unmatched: 9. Germline CDR1 reads MNHEY; CDR2 reads SVGAGI. The chain's CDR3 is CASSYSLQGLSGYTF. CDR3 nucleotide sequence: TGTGCCAGCAGTTACTCGCTACAGGGGCTGAGCGGCTACACCTTC.

This rearrangement joins TRBV27 to TRBJ2-1; 11 positions agree with TRBD2. This CDR3 spans 16 amino acids. In germline, CDR1 is MNHEY, CDR2 SMNVEV (reference sequence). V lost 5 bases, J lost 4 bases, and 7 bases stayed unmatched. Here the CDR3 DNA reads TGTGCCAGCAGTATGGGGACTAGCGGATTATACAATGAGCAGTTCTTC. This gives the protein CASSMGTSGLYNEQFF.

This clone was seen once. The same CDR3 can be traced to other DNA sequences in this sample. The rearrangement uses TRBV5-6 and TRBJ2-5; 7 bases map to TRBD2. V gave up 0 bases and J gave up 4 bases; unmatched junction bases: 0. The CDR3 loop spans 13 amino acids. Germline V gene sequence: CDR1 SGHDT, CDR2 YYEEEE. The CDR3 region is CASSLGGGETQYF. For the CDR3, the DNA is TGTGCCAGCAGCTTGGGGGGGGGAGAGACCCAGTACTTC.

DNA for the CDR3: TGCGCCAGCAGTCAATTTTTCGGACAGGGAGATATGGCAGGTGGTTCCTACGAGCAGTACTTC. This gives the protein CASSQFFGQGDMAGGSYEQYF. This chain uses TRBV23-1 with TRBJ2-5; 8 bases are shared with TRBD1. The closer fit of TRBJ2-7 to the DNA end suggests the J call may be wrong. TRBV23-1 is flagged as an ORF with uncertain function. This CDR3 contains 21 residues.

This clone was counted between two and nine times. Other nucleotide sequences from this sample produce the same CDR3. The V call is TRBV5-1, the J call TRBJ1-1; 7 bases agree with TRBD1. The CDR3 sequence is 14 residues long. Germline values: CDR1 SGHRS, CDR2 YFSETQ. V shed 4 bases and J 1 base; nucleotides not matched to a gene: 4. DNA of the CDR3: TGCGCCAGCAGCCTGGGACAGACGAACACTGAAGCTTTCTTT. Its protein product is CASSLGQTNTEAFF.

The V gene is TRBV29-1, the J gene TRBJ2-7; D unclear. Trimming pared 4 bases from V and 0 bases from J, leaving 4 bases between. From germline, CDR1 is SQVTM and CDR2 ANQGSEA. This CDR3 contains 11 residues. CDR3 loop: CSVVSSYEQYF. CDR3 sequence (DNA): TGCAGCGTTGTTAGCTCCTACGAGCAGTACTTC.